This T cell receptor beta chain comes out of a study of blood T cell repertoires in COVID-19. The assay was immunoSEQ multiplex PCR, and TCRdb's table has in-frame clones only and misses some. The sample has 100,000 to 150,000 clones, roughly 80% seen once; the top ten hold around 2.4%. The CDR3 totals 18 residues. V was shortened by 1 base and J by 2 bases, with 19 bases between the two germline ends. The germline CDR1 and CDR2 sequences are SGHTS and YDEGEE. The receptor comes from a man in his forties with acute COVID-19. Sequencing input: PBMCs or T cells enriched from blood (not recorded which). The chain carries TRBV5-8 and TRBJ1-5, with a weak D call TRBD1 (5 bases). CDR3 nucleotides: TGTGCCAGCAGCTTGTTCTTGGACACTACCTGGGGCAATCAGCCCCAGCATTTT. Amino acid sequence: CASSLFLDTTWGNQPQHF. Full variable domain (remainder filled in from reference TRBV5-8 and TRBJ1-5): EAGVTQSPTHLIKTRGQQATLRCSPISGHTSVYWYQQALGLGLQFLLWYDEGEERNRGNFPPRFSGRQFPNYSSELNVNALELEDSALYLCASSLFLDTTWGNQPQHFGDGTRLSIL.